This is a list of T cell receptor beta chains from one sample in a study of shared clonotypes between healthy human individuals. Generated by immunoSEQ multiplex PCR, the TCRdb table keeps only in-frame clones and is missing some. The repertoire holds more than 2 million clones, 85% to 95% seen once, with 1.5% to 2% in the top ten. Sequenced input: naive CD8+ T cells from PBMCs. Receptor source: a man in his late teens or twenties in good health. Some clones in this sample may be carry-over from other donors' samples. Each CDR3 is given with its conserved first and last residue. D genes are given only for firm matches. The size field is filled for only some rows; it gives once, few, many or a size class.

J | length | V | D | size | DNA | CDR3
TRBJ2-2 | 12 | TRBV27 | NA | NA | TGTGCCAGCAGTTTTTCTGGGGGGGAGCTGTTTTTT | CASSFSGGELFF
TRBJ2-3 | 13 | TRBV19 | NA | once | TGTGCCGGTCAGGATCCTAGCACAGATACGCAGTATTTT | CAGQDPSTDTQYF
TRBJ1-5 | 16 | TRBV5-3 | TRBD1 | NA | TGTGCCAGAAGCTCCGCGACAGGGGGTGGCAATCAGCCCCAGCATTTT | CARSSATGGGNQPQHF
TRBJ2-3 | 14 | TRBV28 | NA | NA | TGTGCCAGCACCCCCCGGCTTCGCACAGATACGCAGTATTTT | CASTPRLRTDTQYF
TRBJ2-5 | 17 | TRBV27 | NA | NA | TGTGCCAGCAGTTTGGCGGCAGGGGCTCAAGTCGGGGAGACCCAGTACTTC | CASSLAAGAQVGETQYF
TRBJ1-2 | 14 | TRBV15 | NA | NA | TGTGCCACCAGCAGAGATCGGGTGAGCTATGGCTACACCTTC | CATSRDRVSYGYTF
TRBJ2-4 | 14 | TRBV5-1 | NA | NA | TGCGCCAGCAGCTTCTCAGGGAGCCAAAACATTCAGTACTTC | CASSFSGSQNIQYF
TRBJ1-3 | 17 | TRBV7-6 | NA | NA | TGTGCCAGCAGCCGTACGACCGCCGGAATCTCTGGAAACACCATATATTTT | CASSRTTAGISGNTIYF
TRBJ2-7 | 15 | TRBV5-4 | TRBD2 | once | TGTGCCAGCAGCATCAAGCGGGAGCGCGAAAACGAGCAGTACTTC | CASSIKRERENEQYF
TRBJ1-2 | 13 | TRBV29-1 | TRBD1 | NA | TGCAGCGTGGTAGCAACAGGGGGCGATGGCTACACCTTC | CSVVATGGDGYTF
TRBJ1-2 | 16 | TRBV19 | NA | NA | TGTGCCAGTAGTATAGATTGGAGGGGGTTGGCCTATGGCTACACCTTC | CASSIDWRGLAYGYTF
TRBJ2-1 | 14 | TRBV5-1 | NA | NA | TGCGCCAGCAGTTTAGGCGGGGAAGACAATGAGCAGTTCTTC | CASSLGGEDNEQFF
TRBJ1-4 | 15 | TRBV14 | NA | NA | TGTGCCAGCAGCCAAGGACAGGCAACTAATGAAAAACTGTTTTTT | CASSQGQATNEKLFF
TRBJ2-7 | 11 | TRBV28 | NA | NA | TGTGCCAGCACCTCGGTCTACGAGCAGTACTTC | CASTSVYEQYF
TRBJ1-1 | 13 | TRBV6-6 | NA | NA | TGTGCCAGCCTGATCCCCGGGGGGGCTGAAGCTTTCTTT | CASLIPGGAEAFF
TRBJ1-4 | 14 | TRBV27 | NA | NA | TGTGCCAGCGGGGGGCGGGGAACTAATGAAAAACTGTTTTTT | CASGGRGTNEKLFF
TRBJ2-5 | 19 | TRBV28 | TRBD1 | NA | TGTGCCAGCAGCATCCTCGGACAGGGCGAGGCCCCCGGCCAAGAGACCCAGTACTTC | CASSILGQGEAPGQETQYF
TRBJ2-5 | 17 | TRBV2 | TRBD1 | NA | TGTGCCAGCAGTCCGTACGTAGGACAGGGGGCGTTGGAGACCCAGTACTTC | CASSPYVGQGALETQYF
TRBJ1-1 | 19 | TRBV5-1 | NA | NA | TGCGCCAGCAGCGCACGGCCATCCAACCGGGATTACGGAAACACTGAAGCTTTCTTT | CASSARPSNRDYGNTEAFF
TRBJ2-2 | 16 | TRBV5-1 | NA | NA | TGCGCCAGCAGCTTGGATGGGACTTCGAACACCGGGGAGCTGTTTTTT | CASSLDGTSNTGELFF
TRBJ2-3 | 18 | TRBV7-3 | NA | NA | TGTGCCAGCAGCTTGGGGGCGGGGAGCGGACCTCGAACAGATACGCAGTATTTT | CASSLGAGSGPRTDTQYF
TRBJ2-7 | 14 | TRBV7-9 | TRBD1 | NA | TGTGCCAGCAGCTTAGTAGGGGGCGAGGACGAGCAGTACTTC | CASSLVGGEDEQYF
TRBJ2-1 | 17 | TRBV7-8 | TRBD1 | NA | TGTGCCAGCAGCTTATGGGACAGGAAACTTGGGGTCAATGAGCAGTTCTTC | CASSLWDRKLGVNEQFF